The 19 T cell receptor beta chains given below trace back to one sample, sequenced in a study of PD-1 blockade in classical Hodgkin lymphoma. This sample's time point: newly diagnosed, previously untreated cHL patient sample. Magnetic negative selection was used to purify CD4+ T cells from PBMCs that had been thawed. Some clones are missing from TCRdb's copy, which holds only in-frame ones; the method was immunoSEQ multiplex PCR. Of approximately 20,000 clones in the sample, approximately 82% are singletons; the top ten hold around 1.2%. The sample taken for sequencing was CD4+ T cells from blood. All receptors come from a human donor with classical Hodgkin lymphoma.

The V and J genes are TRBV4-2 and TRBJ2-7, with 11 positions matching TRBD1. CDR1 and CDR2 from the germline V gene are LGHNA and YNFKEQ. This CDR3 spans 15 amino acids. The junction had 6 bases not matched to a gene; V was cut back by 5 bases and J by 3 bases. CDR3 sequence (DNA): TGTGCCAGCAGCTCCCGGGACAGGGGGGACTACGAGCAGTACTTC. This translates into CASSSRDRGDYEQYF.

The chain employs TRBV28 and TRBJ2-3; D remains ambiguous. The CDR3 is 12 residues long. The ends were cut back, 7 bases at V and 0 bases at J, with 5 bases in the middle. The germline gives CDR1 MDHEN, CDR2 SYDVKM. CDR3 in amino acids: CASTSSTDTQYF. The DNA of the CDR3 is TGTGCCAGCACCTCTAGCACAGATACGCAGTATTTT.

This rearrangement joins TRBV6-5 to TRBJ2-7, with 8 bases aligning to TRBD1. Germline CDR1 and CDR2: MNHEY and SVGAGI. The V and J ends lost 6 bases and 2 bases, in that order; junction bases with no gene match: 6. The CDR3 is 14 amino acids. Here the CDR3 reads CASRDGQGPYEQYF. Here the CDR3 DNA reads TGTGCCAGCAGAGATGGACAGGGCCCCTACGAGCAGTACTTC.

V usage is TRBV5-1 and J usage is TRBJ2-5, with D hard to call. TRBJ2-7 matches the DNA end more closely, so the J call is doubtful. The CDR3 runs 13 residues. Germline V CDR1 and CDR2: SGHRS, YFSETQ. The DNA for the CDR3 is TGCGCCAGCAGCTTGTTACCGTGGGACGAGCAGTACTTC. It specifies CASSLLPWDEQYF.

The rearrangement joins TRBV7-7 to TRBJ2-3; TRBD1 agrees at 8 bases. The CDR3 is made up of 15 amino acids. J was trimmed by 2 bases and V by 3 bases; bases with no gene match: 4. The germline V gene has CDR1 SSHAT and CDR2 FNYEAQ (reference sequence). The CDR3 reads CASSFGQGATDTQYF. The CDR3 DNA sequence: TGTGCCAGCAGCTTTGGCCAGGGGGCCACAGATACGCAGTATTTT.

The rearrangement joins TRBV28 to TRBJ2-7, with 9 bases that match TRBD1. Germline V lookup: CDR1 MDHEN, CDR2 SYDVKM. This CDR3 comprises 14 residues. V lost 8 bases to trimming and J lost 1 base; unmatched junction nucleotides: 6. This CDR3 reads CASQRTGDSYEQYF. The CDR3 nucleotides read TGTGCCAGCCAAAGGACAGGGGATTCCTACGAGCAGTACTTC.

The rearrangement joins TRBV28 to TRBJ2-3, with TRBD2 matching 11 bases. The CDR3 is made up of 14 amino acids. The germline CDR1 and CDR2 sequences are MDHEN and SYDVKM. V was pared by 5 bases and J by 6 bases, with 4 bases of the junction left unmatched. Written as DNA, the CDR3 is TGTGCCAGCAGTACTAGCGGGAGATTTGATACGCAGTATTTT. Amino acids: CASSTSGRFDTQYF.

The CDR3, as DNA: TGTGCCAGCAGCCTCAGTTGGGGGGACAATGAGCAGTTCTTC. Its protein product is CASSLSWGDNEQFF. The J gene is TRBJ2-1, the V gene TRBV11-2; D might be TRBD2 (6 bases). Germline V lookup: CDR1 SGHAT, CDR2 FQNNGV. The CDR3 is 14 amino acids. V shed 5 bases and J shed 5 bases, with 13 bases lying between them.

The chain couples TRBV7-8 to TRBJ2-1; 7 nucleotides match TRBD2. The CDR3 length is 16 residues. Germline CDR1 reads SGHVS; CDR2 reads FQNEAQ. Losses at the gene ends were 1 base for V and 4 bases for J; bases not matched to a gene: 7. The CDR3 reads CASSLDLAGRYNEQFF. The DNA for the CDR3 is TGTGCCAGCAGCTTAGACTTAGCGGGTAGATACAATGAGCAGTTCTTC.

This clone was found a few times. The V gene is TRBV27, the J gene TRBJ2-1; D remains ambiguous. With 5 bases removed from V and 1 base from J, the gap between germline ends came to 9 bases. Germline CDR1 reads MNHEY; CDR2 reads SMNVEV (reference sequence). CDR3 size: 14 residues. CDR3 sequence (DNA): TGTGCCAGCAGTAAGGTTTCTTCCTACAATGAGCAGTTCTTC. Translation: CASSKVSSYNEQFF.

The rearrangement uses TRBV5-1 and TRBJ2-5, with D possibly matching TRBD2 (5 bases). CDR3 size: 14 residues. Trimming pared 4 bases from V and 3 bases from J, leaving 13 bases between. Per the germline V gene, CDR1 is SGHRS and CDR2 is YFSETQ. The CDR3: CASSESSGKETQYF. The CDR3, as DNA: TGCGCCAGCAGCGAATCCAGCGGTAAAGAGACCCAGTACTTC.

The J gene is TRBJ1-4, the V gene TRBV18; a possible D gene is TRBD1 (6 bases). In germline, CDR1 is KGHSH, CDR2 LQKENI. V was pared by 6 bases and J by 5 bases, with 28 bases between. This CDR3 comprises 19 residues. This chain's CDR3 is CASSRSGVTAFTRNEKLFF. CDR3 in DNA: TGTGCCAGCTCTCGTTCAGGGGTTACAGCTTTTACCCGGAATGAAAAACTGTTTTTT. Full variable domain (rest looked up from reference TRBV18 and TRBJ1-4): NAGVMQNPRHLVRRRGQEARLRCSPMKGHSHVYWYRQLPEEGLKFMVYLQKENIIDESGMPKERFSAEFPKEGPSILRIQQVVRGDSAAYFCASSRSGVTAFTRNEKLFFGSGTQLSVL.

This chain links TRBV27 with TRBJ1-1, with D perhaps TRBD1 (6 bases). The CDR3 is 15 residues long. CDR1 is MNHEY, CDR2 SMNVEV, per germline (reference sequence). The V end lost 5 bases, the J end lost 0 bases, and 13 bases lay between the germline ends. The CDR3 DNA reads TGTGCCAGCAGTACCGGCGGGACACTGAACACTGAAGCTTTCTTT. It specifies CASSTGGTLNTEAFF.

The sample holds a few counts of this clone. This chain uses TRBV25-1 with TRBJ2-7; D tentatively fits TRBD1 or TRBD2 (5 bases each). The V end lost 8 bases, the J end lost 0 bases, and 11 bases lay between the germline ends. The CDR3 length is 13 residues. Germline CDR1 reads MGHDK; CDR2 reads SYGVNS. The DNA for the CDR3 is TGTGCCAGCTCGGGACGGAACTCCTACGAGCAGTACTTC. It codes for CASSGRNSYEQYF.

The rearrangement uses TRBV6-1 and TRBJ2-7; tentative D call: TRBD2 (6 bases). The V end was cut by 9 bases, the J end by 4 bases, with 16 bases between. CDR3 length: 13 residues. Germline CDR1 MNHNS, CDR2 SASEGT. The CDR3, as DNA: TGTGCCAGTCGGACGGGAGCTCTGTACGAGCAGTACTTC. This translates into CASRTGALYEQYF.

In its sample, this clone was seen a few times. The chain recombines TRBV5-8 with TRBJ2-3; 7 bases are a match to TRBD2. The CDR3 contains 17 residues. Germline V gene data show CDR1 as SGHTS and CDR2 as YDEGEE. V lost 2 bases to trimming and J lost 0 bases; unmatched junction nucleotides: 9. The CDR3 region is CASSFLAEFTSTDTQYF. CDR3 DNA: TGTGCCAGCAGCTTTCTAGCGGAGTTTACTAGCACAGATACGCAGTATTTT.

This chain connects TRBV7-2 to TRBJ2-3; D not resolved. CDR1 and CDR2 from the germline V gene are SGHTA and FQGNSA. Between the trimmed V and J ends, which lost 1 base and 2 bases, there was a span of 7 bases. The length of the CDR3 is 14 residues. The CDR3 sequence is CASSLDSYTDTQYF. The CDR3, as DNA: TGTGCCAGCAGCTTAGATTCTTACACAGATACGCAGTATTTT.

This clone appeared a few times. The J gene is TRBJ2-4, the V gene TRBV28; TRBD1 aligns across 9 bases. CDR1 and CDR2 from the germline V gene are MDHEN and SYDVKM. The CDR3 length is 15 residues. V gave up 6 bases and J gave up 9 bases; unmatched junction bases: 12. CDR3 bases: TGTGCCAGCAGACCTGGGACAGGGTTTGAGGGCATTCAGTACTTC. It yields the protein CASRPGTGFEGIQYF.

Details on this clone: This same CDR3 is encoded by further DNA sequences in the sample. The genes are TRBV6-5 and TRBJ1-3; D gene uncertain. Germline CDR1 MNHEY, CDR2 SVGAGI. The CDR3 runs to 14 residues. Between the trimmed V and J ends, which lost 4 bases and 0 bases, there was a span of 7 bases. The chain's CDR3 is CASSLRGSGNTIYF. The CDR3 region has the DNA TGTGCCAGCAGTTTACGGGGCTCTGGAAACACCATATATTTT.